These T cell receptor beta chains were read from a single sample in a study of control samples from healthy donors and cancer patients. Generated by immunoSEQ multiplex PCR, the TCRdb table keeps only in-frame clones and is missing some. The table includes 100,000 to 150,000 clones, approximately 84% detected once. Sequencing was carried out using blood. The origin of the receptors is a man aged 18 to 29 in good health. CDR3s include the opening cysteine and the closing phenylalanine or tryptophan. Fields, in order: CDR3 length, D gene, J gene, V gene, CDR3 protein. The D gene is left open where the match is weak.

13 NA TRBJ1-3 TRBV20-1 CSASTTSGNTIYF
16 TRBD2 TRBJ2-3 TRBV10-1 CASSESSGRGTDTQYF
13 NA TRBJ1-6 TRBV6-5 CAIMTATNSPLHF
17 NA TRBJ2-2 TRBV28 CASSSQTFTSHTGELFF
14 NA TRBJ1-1 TRBV7-8 CASSLERGRTEAFF
15 NA TRBJ2-7 TRBV24-1 CATSDSQELTYEQYF
12 NA TRBJ2-1 TRBV6-2/TRBV6-3 CASGYLYNEQFF
16 NA TRBJ1-2 TRBV15 CATSGKQGLTNYGYTF
14 TRBD2 TRBJ2-7 TRBV9 CASSHSGGAYEQYF
12 NA TRBJ1-2 TRBV28 CASSEREYGYTF
15 TRBD1 TRBJ1-1 TRBV11-3 CASSETGEETTEAFF
16 TRBD1 TRBJ1-6 TRBV9 CASSVGLGTGRSPLHF
14 NA TRBJ2-7 TRBV9 CASSVDYGNYEQYF
13 NA TRBJ1-2 TRBV6-5 CASSPGKFYGYTF
14 NA TRBJ1-2 TRBV5-6 CASSVSRLNYGYTF
14 NA TRBJ1-1 TRBV7-9 CASSSYPGYNEAFF
12 NA TRBJ2-7 TRBV15 CATSVGLNEQYF
14 NA TRBJ1-5 TRBV29-1 CSVGGGFSNQPQHF
13 TRBD1 TRBJ1-1 TRBV11-1 CASSSRTGAEAFF
14 NA TRBJ1-5 TRBV25-1 CASSGGRSNQPQHF
11 NA TRBJ1-2 TRBV20-1 CSARETYGYTF
13 NA TRBJ2-3 TRBV5-1 CASSLPPTDTQYF
15 TRBD1 TRBJ1-2 TRBV7-9 CASSSQGGVNYGYTF
16 NA TRBJ1-3 TRBV6-1 CASSEDRGGSGNTIYF
17 TRBD2 TRBJ2-1 TRBV6-2/TRBV6-3 CASSQLLAGGPINEQFF
17 TRBD1 TRBJ1-4 TRBV28 CASRMPHRGRTNEKLFF
14 NA TRBJ2-3 TRBV11-2 CASSTIPSTDTQYF
16 TRBD2 TRBJ2-7 TRBV6-6 CASSFIAGGLSYEQYF
15 TRBD2 TRBJ2-1 TRBV9 CASSAGGLAGHEQFF
13 NA TRBJ2-3 TRBV7-3 CASSLMDTDTQYF
16 TRBD1 TRBJ1-5 TRBV10-3 CAISGALGQGDQPQHF
15 NA TRBJ1-4 TRBV29-1 CSVEDRGTGGEKLFF
15 NA TRBJ2-1 TRBV6-6 CASSYSLSSYNEQFF
14 NA TRBJ1-6 TRBV7-3 CASSSDSFRSPLHF
14 NA TRBJ2-1 TRBV10-2 CASSVGPSYNEQFF
16 NA TRBJ1-3 TRBV5-1 CASSRTTPTSGNTIYF
15 NA TRBJ2-1 TRBV28 CASSSGTPSYNEQFF
16 NA TRBJ2-2 TRBV4-1 CASSQVRHANTGELFF
13 TRBD1 TRBJ2-7 TRBV27 CASNRQGANKQYF
16 TRBD1 TRBJ1-2 TRBV6-6 CASSYSSEGQGQGYTF
14 NA TRBJ1-2 TRBV2 CASSGRTGLAGYTF
11 NA TRBJ1-3 TRBV5-4 CASSQGNTIYF
14 TRBD2 TRBJ2-7 TRBV5-1 CASSLAAGESEQYF
12 TRBD1 TRBJ2-7 TRBV6-1 CASSEAWRGTGF
16 TRBD1 TRBJ2-6 TRBV5-1 CASSLGTGNRANVLTF
17 NA TRBJ2-1 TRBV9 CASSARRGREAYNEQFF
13 NA TRBJ2-3 TRBV4-1 CASTNRDQGTQYF
14 TRBD1 TRBJ1-2 TRBV9 CASSGRDRGQGYTF